The rows below give T cell receptor beta chains drawn from one sample of a study of beta chain features in type 1 diabetes. This table comes from immunoSEQ multiplex PCR, and its TCRdb copy is limited to in-frame clones, with some not included. The sample contains approximately 600,000 clones, 12% of which appear only once. Sequencing was carried out using naive CD4+ T cells from blood. All receptors come from a man aged 25-40 years with type 1 diabetes. Both conserved end residues are part of each CDR3. A D gene is named only where the DNA matches it firmly. The listing skips clone size in some rows; elsewhere it reads once, few, many or a size class.

NA	TRBV28	few	TRBJ1-2	TGTGCCAGTTACCAGGGTGAGGGAGATGGCTACACCTTC	CASYQGEGDGYTF
TRBD2	TRBV4-3	few	TRBJ2-1	TGCGCCAGCAGCCCCCGGGATAGCGGGGTCTACAATGAGCAGTTCTTC	CASSPRDSGVYNEQFF
TRBD2	TRBV28	NA	TRBJ2-7	TGTGGGGTCGGTAGCGGGGACCTTAAGGAGCAGTACTTC	CGVGSGDLKEQYF
NA	TRBV6-6	few	TRBJ1-5	TGTGCCAGCACCGGTGGACGGAGCCTGAATCAGCCCCAGCATTTT	CASTGGRSLNQPQHF
TRBD1	TRBV5-4	NA	TRBJ2-7	TGTGCCAGCAGCGAAGGACCCCCGGGACAGGGTTACGAGCAGTACTTC	CASSEGPPGQGYEQYF
NA	TRBV28	NA	TRBJ2-4	TGTGCCAGCAGCGAGGGACTTTTGGGGGGTCGGAACTTC	CASSEGLLGGRNF
TRBD2	TRBV10-3	NA	TRBJ2-2	TGTGCCTCCAGCAATAGCGGGGGGGCAAGGGAGCTGTTTTTT	CASSNSGGARELFF
NA	TRBV6-5	few	TRBJ2-3	TGTGCCAGCAGTCGTGGTAAGACAGATACGCAGTATTTT	CASSRGKTDTQYF
NA	TRBV10-2	NA	TRBJ2-7	TGCGCCAGCAGTCAGCGGGCCTACGAGCAGTACTTC	CASSQRAYEQYF
NA	TRBV2	NA	TRBJ2-1	TGTGCCAGCAGGGGCTCAGGCGGCCCACCACGCTCCTACAATGAGCAGTTCTTC	CASRGSGGPPRSYNEQFF
NA	TRBV10-3	NA	TRBJ1-2	TGTGCCAGCAGCCTTCGGACGGTAAACTATGGCTACACCTTC	CASSLRTVNYGYTF
NA	TRBV7-7	NA	TRBJ2-1	TGTGCTAGCAGCTACGGTCGGGACAATGAGCAGTTCTTC	CASSYGRDNEQFF
NA	TRBV6-5	few	TRBJ2-5	TGTGCCAGCAGCCTAAGGGAACAAGAGACCCAGTACTTC	CASSLREQETQYF
TRBD2	TRBV7-9	NA	TRBJ2-1	TGTGCCAGCAGCTTAGTCGGCGGGGGTTACAATGAGCAGTTCTTC	CASSLVGGGYNEQFF
TRBD2	TRBV30	NA	TRBJ2-1	TGTGCCTGGATCCGTCGGGGGGGCGGTGAGCAGTTCTTC	CAWIRRGGGEQFF
TRBD1	TRBV4-2	few	TRBJ1-2	TGTGCCAGCAGCCAACCGCCCGACAGGGGTACCTATGGCTACACCTTC	CASSQPPDRGTYGYTF
TRBD1	TRBV5-1	few	TRBJ2-7	TGCGCCAGCAGCGCCGCCCCGCCGGGACAGGACTACGAGCAGTACTTC	CASSAAPPGQDYEQYF
TRBD1	TRBV7-9	few	TRBJ2-1	TGTGCCAGCAGGTCTGGACAGGGAAACTACAATGAGCAGTTCTTC	CASRSGQGNYNEQFF
NA	TRBV7-3	NA	TRBJ2-5	TGTGCCAGCAGCTTAGTGGAAGAGACCCAGTACTTC	CASSLVEETQYF
NA	TRBV29-1	few	TRBJ1-1	TGCAGCGTTGAACGGACTGCGACCACTGAAGCTTTCTTT	CSVERTATTEAFF
NA	TRBV5-4	NA	TRBJ1-3	TGTGCCAGCAGCTTTGAATCTGGAAACACCATATATTTT	CASSFESGNTIYF
NA	TRBV7-3	few	TRBJ2-3	TGTGCCAGCAGCCCGTTTGGGCAGGTGGCAGATACGCAGTATTTT	CASSPFGQVADTQYF
NA	TRBV7-2	few	TRBJ2-1	TGTGCCAGCAGCTTAGCCACGAGCTCCTACAATGAGCAGTTCTTC	CASSLATSSYNEQFF
NA	TRBV9	few	TRBJ1-6	TGTGCCAGCAGCGAGGGGGGAGGGGGAATTTCACCCCTCCACTTT	CASSEGGGGISPLHF
NA	TRBV29-1	few	TRBJ2-4	TGCAGCGTTGCTCCATACCAAGACATTCAGTACTTC	CSVAPYQDIQYF
NA	TRBV30	few	TRBJ1-5	TGTGCCTGGAGTCCCACTAGCAATCAGCCCCAGCATTTT	CAWSPTSNQPQHF
NA	TRBV9	NA	TRBJ2-1	TGTGCCAGCAGCGTAGCACCGGGGTCAGACAATGAGCAGTTCTTC	CASSVAPGSDNEQFF
NA	TRBV7-9	NA	TRBJ2-5	TGTGCCAGCAGCCCGGGGAGCAGTAAAGAGACCCAGTACTTC	CASSPGSSKETQYF
NA	TRBV27	NA	TRBJ1-5	TGTGCCAGCAGTCCGGATATCCTCAATCAGCCCCAGCATTTT	CASSPDILNQPQHF
NA	TRBV7-9	few	TRBJ2-7	TGTGCCAGCAGCTTATTAGCCATGGGCTCCTACGAGCAGTACTTC	CASSLLAMGSYEQYF
NA	TRBV6-6	NA	TRBJ2-2	TGTGCCAGCAGTTACGTTTGGCAGCCCGGGGAGCTGTTTTTT	CASSYVWQPGELFF
NA	TRBV7-3	NA	TRBJ2-3	TGTGCCAGCAGCTTAACGTTGGACACAGATACGCAGTATTTT	CASSLTLDTDTQYF
TRBD2	TRBV7-2	NA	TRBJ2-5	TGTGCCAGCAGTTCGATTGTAGCGGGGAGGGAGACCCAGTACTTC	CASSSIVAGRETQYF
TRBD1	TRBV2	NA	TRBJ1-2	TGTGCCAGCAGTGAAAGGACAGGGGGCTATGGCTACACCTTC	CASSERTGGYGYTF
NA	TRBV29-1	few	TRBJ2-7	TGCAGCGTTGCAAGCGGAGCGGACGAGCAGTACTTC	CSVASGADEQYF
NA	TRBV9	few	TRBJ1-2	TGTGCCAGCAGCGCGAACTATGGCTACACCTTC	CASSANYGYTF
NA	TRBV29-1	few	TRBJ1-1	TGCAGCGTTGAAGAACAGCCAAACACTGAAGCTTTCTTT	CSVEEQPNTEAFF
NA	TRBV6-5	few	TRBJ2-3	TGTGCCAGCAGTTACGAGCGGGCGGGCACAGATACGCAGTATTTT	CASSYERAGTDTQYF
TRBD1	TRBV5-1	NA	TRBJ2-2	TGCGCCAGCAGCTCTACAGACAGGGGCGCGAACACCGGGGAGCTGTTTTTT	CASSSTDRGANTGELFF
NA	TRBV6-6	NA	TRBJ2-3	TGTGCAGCTGGGGGAGGAGGCACAGATACGCAGTATTTT	CAAGGGGTDTQYF
TRBD1	TRBV10-3	few	TRBJ1-2	TGTGCCATCAGTGCTCCAGGGGGGACAGGGAAAGAAGGCTATGGCTACACCTTC	CAISAPGGTGKEGYGYTF
NA	TRBV7-9	NA	TRBJ2-2	TGTGCCAGCAGCTTAGTACCGGGCCGGGAGCTGTTTTTT	CASSLVPGRELFF
TRBD1	TRBV16	NA	TRBJ1-1	TGTGCCAGCAGCCAATCAGGGGGCAGGACTGAAGCTTTCTTT	CASSQSGGRTEAFF
TRBD2	TRBV10-3	few	TRBJ2-5	TGTGCCATCACTAGCGGGGGACAAGAGACCCAGTACTTC	CAITSGGQETQYF
NA	TRBV6-5	few	TRBJ2-2	TGTGCCAGCAGCCCCCAAAAGGGTAACACCGGGGAGCTGTTTTTT	CASSPQKGNTGELFF
NA	TRBV19	NA	TRBJ2-4	TGTGCCAGTAGTACGCAGGGCGGAACCAAAAACATTCAGTACTTC	CASSTQGGTKNIQYF
TRBD2	TRBV18	few	TRBJ2-3	TGTGCCAGCTCGCTGACTAGCGGGAGAGGGACAGATACGCAGTATTTT	CASSLTSGRGTDTQYF
TRBD2	TRBV28	NA	TRBJ2-1	TGTGCCAGCAGTCCCCCCGGGTTAGCGGGGGGACCCGAAGGGTTCTTC	CASSPPGLAGGPEGFF
TRBD1	TRBV6-5	NA	TRBJ2-5	TGTGCCAGCAGCTACCACAGGGGGCCCCACCAAGAGACCCAGTACTTC	CASSYHRGPHQETQYF
TRBD1	TRBV28	NA	TRBJ2-2	TGTGCCAGCAGTTTACCCACAGGGGTTACCGGGGAGCTGTTTTTT	CASSLPTGVTGELFF
NA	TRBV2	NA	TRBJ2-5	TGTGCCAGCAGCCCAAGTAGGGGAGAGACCCAGTACTTC	CASSPSRGETQYF
TRBD2	TRBV10-3	NA	TRBJ2-5	TGTGCCATCAGGGATCAGCGGGGATATCAAGAGACCCAGTACTTC	CAIRDQRGYQETQYF
TRBD1	TRBV5-1	NA	TRBJ2-3	TGCGCCAGCAGCCCGGAAGGACAGGGCACAGATACGCAGTATTTT	CASSPEGQGTDTQYF
NA	TRBV5-1	NA	TRBJ2-7	TGCGCCAGCAGCTTAGCCAGGAGCCCCTACGAGCAGTACTTC	CASSLARSPYEQYF
NA	TRBV20-1	NA	TRBJ2-1	TGCAGTGCTCTCCCCCGCTATGAGCAGTTCTTC	CSALPRYEQFF
TRBD1	TRBV5-1	NA	TRBJ2-1	TGCGCCAGCAGCTCACCGACAGGGAAAGAGTCGCCCCTCTCCTACAATGAGCAGTTCTTC	CASSSPTGKESPLSYNEQFF
TRBD2	TRBV11-2	NA	TRBJ2-3	TGTGCCAGCAGCGCAAAGGGACTAGCGGGGGGAGATACGCAGTATTTT	CASSAKGLAGGDTQYF
TRBD1	TRBV10-3	NA	TRBJ2-1	TGTGCCATCTCTAATGACAGGGACAATGAGCAGTTCTTC	CAISNDRDNEQFF
TRBD2	TRBV7-2	NA	TRBJ2-3	TGTGCCAGCAGCTTGCTAGCGGGGACTAGCACAGATACGCAGTATTTT	CASSLLAGTSTDTQYF